The clone carrying this TCR beta chain has ten or more counts. Antigen: not known. This sample was taken from a study of T cells in Graves' hyperthyroidism and ophthalmopathy. Overall study context: At the time of initial diagnosis and before any treatment, peripheral blood was collected. Study-level points and caveats: For ophthalmopathy, model prediction preceded onset by a median about 6.2 months.

The germline V gene encodes CDR1 SEHNR and CDR2 FQNEAQ (reference sequence). V was cut by 7 bases and J by 9 bases, with 16 bases left in between. The CDR3 loop spans 13 amino acids. Amplified TCR beta CDR3 regions came from RNA transcripts. HTBI primers were employed in a first-round RT-PCR of the TCR CDR3. MiXCR, applied by TCRdb to the multiplex PCR reads, yields one record per CDR3 protein. The data contain under 350,000 distinct CDR3 sequences, approximately 13% of them singletons. The V call is TRBV7-9, the J call TRBJ2-1; TRBD2 might be the D (6 bases). The receptor was derived from a middle-aged woman with Graves' ophthalmopathy. The sample taken for sequencing was blood. The CDR3 here is CASTQAGTGEQFF. CDR3 DNA: TGTGCCAGCACCCAGGCGGGGACGGGTGAGCAGTTCTTC. The whole variable domain, remainder taken from reference TRBV7-9 and TRBJ2-1, is DTGVSQNPRHKITKRGQNVTFRCDPISEHNRLYWYRQTLGQGPEFLTYFQNEAQLEKSRLLSDRFSAERPKGSFSTLEIQRTEQGDSAMYLCASTQAGTGEQFFGPGTRLTVL.